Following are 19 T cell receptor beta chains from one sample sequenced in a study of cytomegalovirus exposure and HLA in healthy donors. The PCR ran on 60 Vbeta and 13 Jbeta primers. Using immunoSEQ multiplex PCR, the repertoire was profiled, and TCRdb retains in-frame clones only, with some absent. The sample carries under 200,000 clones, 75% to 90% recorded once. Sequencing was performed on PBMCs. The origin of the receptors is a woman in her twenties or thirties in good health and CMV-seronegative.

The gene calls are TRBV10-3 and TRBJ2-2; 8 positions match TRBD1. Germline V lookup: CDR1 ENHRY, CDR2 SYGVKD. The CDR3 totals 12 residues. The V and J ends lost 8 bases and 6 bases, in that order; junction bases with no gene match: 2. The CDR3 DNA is TGTGCCATCCTGACAGGGGCCGGGGAGCTGTTTTTT. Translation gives CAILTGAGELFF.

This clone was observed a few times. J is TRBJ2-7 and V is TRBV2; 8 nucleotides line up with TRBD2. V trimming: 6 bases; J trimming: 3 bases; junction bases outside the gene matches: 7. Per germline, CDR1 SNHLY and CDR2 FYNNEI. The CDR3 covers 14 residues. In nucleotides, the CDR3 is TGTGCCAGCAGCGCGGGACTAGTTCTCTACGAGCAGTACTTC. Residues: CASSAGLVLYEQYF.

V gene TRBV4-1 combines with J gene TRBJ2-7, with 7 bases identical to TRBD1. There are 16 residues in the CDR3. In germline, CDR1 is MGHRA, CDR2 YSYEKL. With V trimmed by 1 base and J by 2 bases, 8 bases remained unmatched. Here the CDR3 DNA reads TGCGCCAGCAGCCAAGGGGCAGACAGGGAAACCTACGAGCAGTACTTC. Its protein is CASSQGADRETYEQYF.

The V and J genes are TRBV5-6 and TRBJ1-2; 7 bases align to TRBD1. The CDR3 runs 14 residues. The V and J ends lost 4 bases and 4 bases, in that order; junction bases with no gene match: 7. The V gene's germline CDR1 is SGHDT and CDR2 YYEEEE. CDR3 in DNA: TGTGCCAGCAGCCTCGATAGGGACAGCTATGGCTACACCTTC. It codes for CASSLDRDSYGYTF.

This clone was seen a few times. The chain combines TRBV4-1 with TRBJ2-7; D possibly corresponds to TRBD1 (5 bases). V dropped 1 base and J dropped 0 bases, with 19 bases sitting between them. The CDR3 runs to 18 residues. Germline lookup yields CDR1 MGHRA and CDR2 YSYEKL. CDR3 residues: CASSQAQNSRVLSYEQYF. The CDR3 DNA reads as TGCGCCAGCAGCCAAGCCCAGAACTCCAGGGTTCTCTCCTACGAGCAGTACTTC.

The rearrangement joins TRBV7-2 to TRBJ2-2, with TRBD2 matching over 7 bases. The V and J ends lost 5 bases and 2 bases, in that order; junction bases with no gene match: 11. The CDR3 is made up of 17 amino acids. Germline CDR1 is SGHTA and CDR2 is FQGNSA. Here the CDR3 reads CASSPRGSGSNTGELFF. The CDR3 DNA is TGTGCCAGCAGCCCTCGGGGTAGCGGGTCCAACACCGGGGAGCTGTTTTTT.

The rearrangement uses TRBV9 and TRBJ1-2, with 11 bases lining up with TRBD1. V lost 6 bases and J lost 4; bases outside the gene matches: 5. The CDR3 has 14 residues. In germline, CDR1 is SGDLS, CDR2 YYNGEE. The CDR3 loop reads CASKRDRGGYGYTF. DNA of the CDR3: TGTGCCAGCAAGCGGGACAGGGGGGGCTATGGCTACACCTTC.

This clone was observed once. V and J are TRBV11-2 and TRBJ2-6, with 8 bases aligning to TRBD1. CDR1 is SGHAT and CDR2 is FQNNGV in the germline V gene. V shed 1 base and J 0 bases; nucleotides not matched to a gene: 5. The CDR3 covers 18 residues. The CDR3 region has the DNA TGTGCCAGCAGCTTAGGAGGGACAGGCAGCTCTGGGGCCAACGTCCTGACTTTC. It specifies CASSLGGTGSSGANVLTF.

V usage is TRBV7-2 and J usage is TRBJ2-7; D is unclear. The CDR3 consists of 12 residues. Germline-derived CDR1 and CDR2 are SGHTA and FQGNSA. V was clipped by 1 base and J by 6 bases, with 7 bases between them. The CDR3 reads CASSLGVGEQYF. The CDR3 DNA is TGTGCCAGCAGCTTAGGAGTTGGCGAGCAGTACTTC.

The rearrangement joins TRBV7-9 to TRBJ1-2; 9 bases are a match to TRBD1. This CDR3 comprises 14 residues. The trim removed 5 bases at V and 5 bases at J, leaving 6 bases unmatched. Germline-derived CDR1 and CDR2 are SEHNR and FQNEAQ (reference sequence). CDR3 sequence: CASSRGTGWYGYTF. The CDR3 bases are TGTGCCAGCAGCCGAGGGACAGGGTGGTATGGCTACACCTTC.

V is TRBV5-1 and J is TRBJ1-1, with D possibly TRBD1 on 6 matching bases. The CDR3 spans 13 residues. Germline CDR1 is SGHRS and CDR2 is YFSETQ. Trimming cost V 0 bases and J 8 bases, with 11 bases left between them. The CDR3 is CASSLETGSEAFF. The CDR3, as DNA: TGCGCCAGCAGCTTGGAAACAGGGTCAGAAGCTTTCTTT.

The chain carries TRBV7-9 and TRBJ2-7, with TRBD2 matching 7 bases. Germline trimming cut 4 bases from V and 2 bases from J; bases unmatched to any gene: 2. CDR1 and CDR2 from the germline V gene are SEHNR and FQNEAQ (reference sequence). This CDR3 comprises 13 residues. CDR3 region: CASSSGTTYEQYF. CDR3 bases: TGTGCCAGCAGCTCCGGGACTACCTACGAGCAGTACTTC.

The CDR3 coding sequence is TGTGCCAGTAGTATAGAGGGAAGTAGCGGGGGGGGAAAGACCCAGTACTTC. Translated: CASSIEGSSGGGKTQYF. The chain couples TRBV19 to TRBJ2-5; TRBD2 matches 11 bases. The germline V gene has CDR1 LNHDA and CDR2 SQIVND (reference sequence). This CDR3 region has 17 residues. Trimming took 0 bases from V and 6 from J; bases not matched to a gene: 9.

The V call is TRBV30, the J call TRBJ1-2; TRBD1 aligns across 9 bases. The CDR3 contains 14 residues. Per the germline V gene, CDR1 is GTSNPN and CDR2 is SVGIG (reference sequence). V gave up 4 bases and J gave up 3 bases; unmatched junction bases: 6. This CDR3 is CAWNPRDRDYGYTF. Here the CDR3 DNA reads TGTGCCTGGAATCCCCGGGACAGGGACTATGGCTACACCTTC.

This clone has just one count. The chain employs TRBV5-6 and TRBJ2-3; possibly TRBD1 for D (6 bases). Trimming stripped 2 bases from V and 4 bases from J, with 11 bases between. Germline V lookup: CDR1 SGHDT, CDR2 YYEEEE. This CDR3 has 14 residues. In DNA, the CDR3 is TGTGCCAGCAGCTTTTGGACAGCCCCAGATACGCAGTATTTT. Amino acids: CASSFWTAPDTQYF.

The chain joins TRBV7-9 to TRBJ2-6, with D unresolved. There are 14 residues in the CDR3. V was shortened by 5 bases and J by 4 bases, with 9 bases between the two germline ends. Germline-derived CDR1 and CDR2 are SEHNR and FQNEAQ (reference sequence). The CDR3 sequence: CASSPSIGANVLTF. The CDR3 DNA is TGTGCCAGCAGCCCCTCTATCGGGGCCAACGTCCTGACTTTC. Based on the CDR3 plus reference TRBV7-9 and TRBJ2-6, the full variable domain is DTGVSQNPRHKITKRGQNVTFRCDPISEHNRLYWYRQTLGQGPEFLTYFQNEAQLEKSRLLSDRFSAERPKGSFSTLEIQRTEQGDSAMYLCASSPSIGANVLTFGAGSRLTVL.

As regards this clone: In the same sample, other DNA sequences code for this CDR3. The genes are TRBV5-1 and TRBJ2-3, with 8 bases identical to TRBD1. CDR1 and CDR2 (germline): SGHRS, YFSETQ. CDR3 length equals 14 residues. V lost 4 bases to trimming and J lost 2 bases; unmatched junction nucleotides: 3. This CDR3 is CASSLGQDTDTQYF. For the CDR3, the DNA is TGCGCCAGCAGCCTGGGACAGGACACAGATACGCAGTATTTT.

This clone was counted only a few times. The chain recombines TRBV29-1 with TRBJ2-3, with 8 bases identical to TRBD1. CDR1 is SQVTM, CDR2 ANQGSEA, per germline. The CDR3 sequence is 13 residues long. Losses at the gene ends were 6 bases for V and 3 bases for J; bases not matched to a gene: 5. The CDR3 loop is CSVVRQGTDTQYF. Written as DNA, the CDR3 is TGCAGCGTGGTGAGACAGGGGACAGATACGCAGTATTTT.

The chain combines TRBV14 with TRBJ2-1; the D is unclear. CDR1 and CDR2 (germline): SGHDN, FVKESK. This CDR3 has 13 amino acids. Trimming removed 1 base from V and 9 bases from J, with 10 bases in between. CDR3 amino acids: CASSQVPPREQFF. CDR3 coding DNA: TGTGCCAGCAGCCAAGTGCCGCCGCGTGAGCAGTTCTTC.